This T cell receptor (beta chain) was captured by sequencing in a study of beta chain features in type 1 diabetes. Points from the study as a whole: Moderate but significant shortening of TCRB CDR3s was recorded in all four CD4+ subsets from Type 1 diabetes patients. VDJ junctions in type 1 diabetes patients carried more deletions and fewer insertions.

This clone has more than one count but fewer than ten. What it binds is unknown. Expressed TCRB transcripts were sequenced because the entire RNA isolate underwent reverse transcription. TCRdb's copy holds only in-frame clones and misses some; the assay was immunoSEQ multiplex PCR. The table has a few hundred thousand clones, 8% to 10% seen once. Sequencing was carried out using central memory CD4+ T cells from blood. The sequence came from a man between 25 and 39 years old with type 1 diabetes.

Written as DNA, the CDR3 is TGTGCCAGCAGCCTTACCCCGGGCCCCCGGGGGTCACCCCTCCACTTT. Protein sequence: CASSLTPGPRGSPLHF. The gene calls are TRBV14 and TRBJ1-6; possible D gene TRBD1, 5 bases. CDR1 SGHDN and CDR2 FVKESK come from the germline V gene. The CDR3 length is 16 residues. V shed 4 bases and J shed 10 bases, with 20 bases lying between them.